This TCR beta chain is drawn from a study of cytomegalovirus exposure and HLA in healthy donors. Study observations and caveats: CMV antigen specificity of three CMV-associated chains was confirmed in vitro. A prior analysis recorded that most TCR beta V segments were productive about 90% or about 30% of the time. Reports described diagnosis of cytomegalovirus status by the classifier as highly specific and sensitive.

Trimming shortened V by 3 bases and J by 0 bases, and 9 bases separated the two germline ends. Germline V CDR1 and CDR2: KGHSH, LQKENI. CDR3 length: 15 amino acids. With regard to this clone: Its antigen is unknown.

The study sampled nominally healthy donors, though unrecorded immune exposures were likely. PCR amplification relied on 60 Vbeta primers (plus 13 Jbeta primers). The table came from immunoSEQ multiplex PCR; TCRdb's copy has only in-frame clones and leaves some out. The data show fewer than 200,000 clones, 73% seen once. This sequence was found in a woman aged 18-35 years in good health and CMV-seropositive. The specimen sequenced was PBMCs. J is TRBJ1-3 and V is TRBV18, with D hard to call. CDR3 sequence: CASSPPVDSGNTIYF. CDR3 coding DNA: TGTGCCAGCTCACCGCCGGTAGACTCTGGAAACACCATATATTTT.